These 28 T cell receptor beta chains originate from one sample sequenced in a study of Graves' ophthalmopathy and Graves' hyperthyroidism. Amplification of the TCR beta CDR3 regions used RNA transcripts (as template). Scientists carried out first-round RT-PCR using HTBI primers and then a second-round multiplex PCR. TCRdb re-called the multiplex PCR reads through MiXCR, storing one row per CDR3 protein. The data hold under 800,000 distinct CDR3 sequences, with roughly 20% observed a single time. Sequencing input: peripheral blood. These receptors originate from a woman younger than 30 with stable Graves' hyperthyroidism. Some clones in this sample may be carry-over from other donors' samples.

The CDR3 DNA reads as TGTGCCAGCAGTGCTAGACATCTACCCAGTCAGCCCCAGCATTTT. It specifies CASSARHLPSQPQHF. The rearrangement links TRBV6-1 to TRBJ1-5; D uncertain. CDR1 is MNHNS and CDR2 is SASEGT in the germline V gene. The CDR3 is 15 residues long. V was trimmed by 4 bases and J by 6 bases, leaving 16 bases between them.

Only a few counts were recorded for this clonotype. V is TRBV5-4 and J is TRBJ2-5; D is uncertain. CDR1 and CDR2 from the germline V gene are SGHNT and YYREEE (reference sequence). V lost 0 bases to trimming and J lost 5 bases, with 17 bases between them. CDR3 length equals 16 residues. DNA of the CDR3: TGTGCCAGCAGCTTGGGAGGCGCGGCGTTTGGGGAGACCCAGTACTTC. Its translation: CASSLGGAAFGETQYF.

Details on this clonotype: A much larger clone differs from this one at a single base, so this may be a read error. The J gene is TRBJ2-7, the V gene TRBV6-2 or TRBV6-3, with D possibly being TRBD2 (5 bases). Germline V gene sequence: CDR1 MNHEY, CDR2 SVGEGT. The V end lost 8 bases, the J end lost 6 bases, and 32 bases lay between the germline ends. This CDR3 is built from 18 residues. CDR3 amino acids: CASGFRPPSGGPFVEQYF. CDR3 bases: TGTGCCAGCGGTTTCCGGCCCCCTAGTGGAGGACCCTTCGTCGAGCAGTACTTC.

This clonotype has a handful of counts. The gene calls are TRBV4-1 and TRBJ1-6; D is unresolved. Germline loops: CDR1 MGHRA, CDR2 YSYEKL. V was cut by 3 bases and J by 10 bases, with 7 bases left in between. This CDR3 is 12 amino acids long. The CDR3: CASSHWKSPLHF. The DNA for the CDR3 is TGCGCCAGCAGCCATTGGAAATCACCCCTCCACTTT.

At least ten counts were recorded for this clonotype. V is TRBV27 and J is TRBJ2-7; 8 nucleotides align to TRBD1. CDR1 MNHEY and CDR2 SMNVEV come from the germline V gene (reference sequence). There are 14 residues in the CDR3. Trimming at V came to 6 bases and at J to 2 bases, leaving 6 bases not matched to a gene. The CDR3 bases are TGTGCCAGCAGAAGACAGGGGCTCCCCTACGAGCAGTACTTC. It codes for CASRRQGLPYEQYF.

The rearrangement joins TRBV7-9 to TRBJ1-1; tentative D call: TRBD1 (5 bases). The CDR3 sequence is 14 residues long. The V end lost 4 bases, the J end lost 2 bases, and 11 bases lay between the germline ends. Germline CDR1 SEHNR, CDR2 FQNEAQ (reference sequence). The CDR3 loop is CASSSARVNTEAFF. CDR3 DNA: TGTGCCAGCAGCTCGGCCAGGGTCAACACTGAAGCTTTCTTT.

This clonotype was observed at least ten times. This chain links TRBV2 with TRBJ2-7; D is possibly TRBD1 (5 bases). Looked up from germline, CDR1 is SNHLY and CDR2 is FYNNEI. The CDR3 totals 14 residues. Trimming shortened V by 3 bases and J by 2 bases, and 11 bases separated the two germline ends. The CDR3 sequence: CASSDSTGPYEQYF. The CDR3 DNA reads TGTGCCAGCAGTGACTCAACAGGCCCCTACGAGCAGTACTTC.

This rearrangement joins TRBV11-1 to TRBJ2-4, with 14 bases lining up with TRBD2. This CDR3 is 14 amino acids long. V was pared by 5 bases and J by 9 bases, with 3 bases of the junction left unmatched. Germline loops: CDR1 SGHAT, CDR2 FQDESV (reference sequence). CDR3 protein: CASSIGLAGGIQYF. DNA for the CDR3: TGTGCCAGCAGCATAGGACTAGCGGGGGGCATTCAGTACTTC.

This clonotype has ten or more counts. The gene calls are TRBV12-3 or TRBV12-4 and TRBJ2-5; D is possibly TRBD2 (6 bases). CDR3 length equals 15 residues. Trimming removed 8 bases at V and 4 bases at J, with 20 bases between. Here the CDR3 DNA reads TGTGCCAGCGGGCCGACCGCGGGGAGTGGAGAGACCCAGTACTTC. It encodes CASGPTAGSGETQYF.

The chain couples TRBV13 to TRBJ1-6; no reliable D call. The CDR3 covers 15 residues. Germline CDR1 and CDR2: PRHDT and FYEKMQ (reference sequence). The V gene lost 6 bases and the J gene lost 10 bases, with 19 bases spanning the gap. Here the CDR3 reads CASSLIRHSGSPLHF. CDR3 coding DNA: TGTGCCAGCAGTTTAATCCGACATAGTGGATCACCCCTCCACTTT.

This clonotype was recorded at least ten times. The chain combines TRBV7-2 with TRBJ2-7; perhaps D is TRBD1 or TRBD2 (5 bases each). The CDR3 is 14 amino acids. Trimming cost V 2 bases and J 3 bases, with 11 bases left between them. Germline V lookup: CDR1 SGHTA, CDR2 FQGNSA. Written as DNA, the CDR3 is TGTGCCAGCAGCTTAAGGGACCTAAACTACGAGCAGTACTTC. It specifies CASSLRDLNYEQYF.

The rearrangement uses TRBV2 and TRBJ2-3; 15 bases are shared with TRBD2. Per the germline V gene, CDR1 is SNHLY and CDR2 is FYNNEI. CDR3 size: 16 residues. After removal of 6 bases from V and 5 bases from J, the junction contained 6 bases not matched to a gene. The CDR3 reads CASRRTSGGAGDTQYF. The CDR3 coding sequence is TGTGCCAGCAGACGGACTAGCGGGGGGGCCGGAGATACGCAGTATTTT.

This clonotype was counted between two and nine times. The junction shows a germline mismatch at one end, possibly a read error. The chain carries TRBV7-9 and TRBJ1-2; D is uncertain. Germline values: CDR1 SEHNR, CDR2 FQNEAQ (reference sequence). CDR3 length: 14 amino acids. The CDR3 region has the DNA TGTGTCAGCAGCTTAATTGGGGAGCGCTATGGCTACACCTTC. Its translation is CVSSLIGERYGYTF.

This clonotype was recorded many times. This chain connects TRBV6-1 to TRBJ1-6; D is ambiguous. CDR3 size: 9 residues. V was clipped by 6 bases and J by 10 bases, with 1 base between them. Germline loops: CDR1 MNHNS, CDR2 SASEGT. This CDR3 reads CASSSPLHF. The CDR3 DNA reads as TGTGCCAGCAGCTCACCCCTCCACTTT.

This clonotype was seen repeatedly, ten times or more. The CDR3 bases are TGTGCCAGCAGGGCCTCCCCTGAAGCTTTCTTT. Translating gives CASRASPEAFF. The V and J genes are TRBV6-1 and TRBJ1-1; D remains unclear. In germline, CDR1 is MNHNS, CDR2 SASEGT. V was cut by 6 bases and J by 6 bases, with 8 bases left in between. The CDR3 consists of 11 residues.

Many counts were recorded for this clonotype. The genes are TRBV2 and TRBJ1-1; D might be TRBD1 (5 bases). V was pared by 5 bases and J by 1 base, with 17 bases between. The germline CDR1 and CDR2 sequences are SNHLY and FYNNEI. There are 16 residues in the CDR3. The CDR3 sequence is CASSLTGGLGNTEAFF. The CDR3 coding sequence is TGTGCCAGCAGTCTAACTGGGGGATTGGGGAACACTGAAGCTTTCTTT.

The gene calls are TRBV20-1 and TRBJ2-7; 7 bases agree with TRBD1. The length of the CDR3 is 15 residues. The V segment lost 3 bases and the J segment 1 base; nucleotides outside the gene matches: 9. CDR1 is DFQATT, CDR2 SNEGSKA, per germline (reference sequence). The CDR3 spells CSASPTGRRSYEQYF. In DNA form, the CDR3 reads TGCAGTGCTAGCCCGACAGGGAGAAGGTCCTACGAGCAGTACTTC.

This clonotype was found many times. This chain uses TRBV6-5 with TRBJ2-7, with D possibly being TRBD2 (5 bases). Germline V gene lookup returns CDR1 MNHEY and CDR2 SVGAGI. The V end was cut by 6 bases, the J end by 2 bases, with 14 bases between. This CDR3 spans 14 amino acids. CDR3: CASRPLRGAYEQYF. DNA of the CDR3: TGTGCCAGCAGACCCCTCCGGGGAGCCTACGAGCAGTACTTC.

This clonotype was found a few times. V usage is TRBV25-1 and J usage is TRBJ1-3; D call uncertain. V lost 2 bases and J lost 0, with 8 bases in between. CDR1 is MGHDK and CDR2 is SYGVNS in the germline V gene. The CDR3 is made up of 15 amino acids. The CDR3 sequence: CASSETLPSGNTIYF. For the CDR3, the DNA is TGTGCCAGCAGTGAAACCCTCCCCTCTGGAAACACCATATATTTT.

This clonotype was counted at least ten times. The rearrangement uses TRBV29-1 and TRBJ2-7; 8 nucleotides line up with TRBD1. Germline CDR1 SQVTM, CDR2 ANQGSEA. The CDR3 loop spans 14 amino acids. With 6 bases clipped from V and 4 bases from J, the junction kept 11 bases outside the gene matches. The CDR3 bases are TGCAGCGTAATGGAAGACAGGGGCCCTTACGAGCAGTACTTC. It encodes CSVMEDRGPYEQYF.

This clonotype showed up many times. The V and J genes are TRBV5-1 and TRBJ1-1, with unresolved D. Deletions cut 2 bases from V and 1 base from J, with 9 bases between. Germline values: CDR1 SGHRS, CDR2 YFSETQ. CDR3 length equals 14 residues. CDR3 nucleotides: TGCGCCAGCAGCTTTGAGACGGCGAACACTGAAGCTTTCTTT. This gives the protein CASSFETANTEAFF.

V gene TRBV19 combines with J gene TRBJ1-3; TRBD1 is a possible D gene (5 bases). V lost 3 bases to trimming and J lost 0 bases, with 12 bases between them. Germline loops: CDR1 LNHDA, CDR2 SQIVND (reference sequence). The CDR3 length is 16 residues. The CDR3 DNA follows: TGTGCCAGTAGTATGGGAGACAGAATCTCTGGAAACACCATATATTTT. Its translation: CASSMGDRISGNTIYF.

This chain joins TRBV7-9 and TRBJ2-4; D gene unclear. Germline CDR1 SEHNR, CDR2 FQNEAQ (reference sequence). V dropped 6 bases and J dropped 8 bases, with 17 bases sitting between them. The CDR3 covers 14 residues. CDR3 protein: CASRLSRAEDIQYF. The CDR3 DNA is TGTGCCAGCAGATTAAGCAGAGCTGAGGACATTCAGTACTTC.

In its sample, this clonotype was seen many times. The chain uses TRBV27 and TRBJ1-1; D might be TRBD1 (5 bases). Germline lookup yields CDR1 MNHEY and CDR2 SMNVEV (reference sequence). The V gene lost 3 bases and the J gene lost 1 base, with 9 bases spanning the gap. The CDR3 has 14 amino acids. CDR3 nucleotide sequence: TGTGCCAGCAGTTTTGGTAGGGGGAACACTGAAGCTTTCTTT. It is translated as CASSFGRGNTEAFF.

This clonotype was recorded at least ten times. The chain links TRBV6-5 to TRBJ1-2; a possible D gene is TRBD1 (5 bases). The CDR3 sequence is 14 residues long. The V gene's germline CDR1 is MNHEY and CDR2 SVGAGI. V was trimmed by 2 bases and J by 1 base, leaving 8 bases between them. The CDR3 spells CASSYGGVNYGYTF. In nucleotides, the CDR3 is TGTGCCAGCAGTTACGGAGGGGTTAACTATGGCTACACCTTC.

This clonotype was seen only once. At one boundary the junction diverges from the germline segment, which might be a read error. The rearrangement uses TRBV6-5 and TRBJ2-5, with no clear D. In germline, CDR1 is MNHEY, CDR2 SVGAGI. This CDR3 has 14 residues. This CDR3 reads CASSYSTLQETLYF. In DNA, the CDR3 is TGTGCCAGCAGTTACTCGACGCTTCAAGAGACCCTGTACTTC.

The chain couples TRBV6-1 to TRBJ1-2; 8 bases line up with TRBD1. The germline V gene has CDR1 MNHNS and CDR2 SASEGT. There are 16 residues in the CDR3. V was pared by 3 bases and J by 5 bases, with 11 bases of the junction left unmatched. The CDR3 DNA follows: TGTGCCAGCAGTGACGCGGTCCGGACAGGGAAGTATGGCTACACCTTC. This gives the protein CASSDAVRTGKYGYTF.

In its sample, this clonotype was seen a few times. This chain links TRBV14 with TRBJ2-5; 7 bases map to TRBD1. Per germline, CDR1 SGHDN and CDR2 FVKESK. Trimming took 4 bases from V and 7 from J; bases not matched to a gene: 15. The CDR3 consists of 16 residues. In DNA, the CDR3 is TGTGCCAGCAGCCTCTCTGGGACAGCCAACCTTGGGACCCAGTACTTC. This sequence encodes CASSLSGTANLGTQYF.